One sample yielded the 6 T cell receptor beta chains listed below, sequenced in a study of spatial heterogeneity in lung cancer. TCRdb independently ran MiXCR on the 5' RACE reads; one entry per CDR3 protein. Among about 44,000 distinct CDR3 sequences listed, 12% to 15% were seen once. Time point noted: sample taken at primary tumor resection. Here the sequenced sample was PBMCs, taken at surgery. The origin of the receptors is a male donor with early-stage non-small cell lung cancer.

This clonotype was counted at least ten times. The chain combines TRBV10-3 with TRBJ2-3, with D tentatively TRBD1 or TRBD2 (5 bases each). CDR3 size: 15 residues. The germline CDR1 and CDR2 sequences are ENHRY and SYGVKD. V was cut by 10 bases and J by 0 bases, with 17 bases left in between. This CDR3 is CATSPRGESTDTQYF. CDR3 coding DNA: TGTGCCACGTCCCCCCGAGGGGAAAGCACAGATACGCAGTATTTT.

This clonotype was detected ten times or more. CDR3 amino acids: CASSPPSTGELFF. The CDR3 region has the DNA TGTGCCAGCTCACCACCCTCCACCGGGGAGCTGTTTTTT. This chain uses TRBV18 with TRBJ2-2; no firm D call. The V and J ends lost 0 bases and 4 bases respectively, with 3 bases between them. The CDR3 is made up of 13 amino acids. Germline CDR1 and CDR2: KGHSH and LQKENI.

V gene TRBV2 combines with J gene TRBJ2-2; TRBD1 might be the D (5 bases). The CDR3 consists of 14 residues. Trimming shortened V by 7 bases and J by 6 bases, and 15 bases separated the two germline ends. Looked up from germline, CDR1 is SNHLY and CDR2 is FYNNEI. The CDR3, as DNA: TGTGCCAGCAAATGGGGCAGTAGGGCCGGGGAGCTGTTTTTT. This encodes CASKWGSRAGELFF.

This clonotype showed up just a few times. The chain links TRBV6-5 to TRBJ1-5; D gene ambiguous. The CDR3 consists of 15 residues. Per germline, CDR1 MNHEY and CDR2 SVGAGI. With 5 bases removed from V and 2 bases from J, the gap between germline ends came to 13 bases. The CDR3 sequence is CASSLRHEGNQPQHF. The DNA for the CDR3 is TGTGCCAGCAGTCTAAGACACGAAGGCAATCAGCCCCAGCATTTT.

The gene calls are TRBV6-5 and TRBJ2-5; D remains ambiguous. This CDR3 contains 12 residues. The V end was cut by 6 bases, the J end by 4 bases, with 9 bases between. The germline CDR1 and CDR2 sequences are MNHEY and SVGAGI. CDR3 nucleotides: TGTGCCAGCAGCTCTGACACAGAGACCCAGTACTTC. Translation: CASSSDTETQYF.

This clonotype has a handful of counts. The chain is built from TRBV28 and TRBJ2-3; either TRBD1 or TRBD2 may fit D (5 bases each). Trimming pared 8 bases from V and 2 bases from J, leaving 23 bases between. This CDR3 comprises 17 residues. Germline V gives CDR1 MDHEN, CDR2 SYDVKM. The CDR3: CASRGVHITASTDTQYF. The DNA for the CDR3 is TGTGCCAGCCGAGGGGTCCATATAACCGCCTCCACAGATACGCAGTATTTT.